This T cell receptor beta chain was documented in a study of chemoradiotherapy in HPV16-positive cancers. Clones were read by immunoSEQ multiplex PCR, and TCRdb kept only the in-frame ones, dropping some. The repertoire consists of 15,000 to 20,000 clones, with 90% occurring once and the leading ten covering about 14%. Turning to this clone: Its specificity is unknown.

V trimming: 4 bases; J trimming: 3 bases; junction bases outside the gene matches: 2. Germline lookup yields CDR1 GTSNPN and CDR2 SVGIG (reference sequence). The CDR3 has 12 amino acids. Whole-study results and caveats: Candidate HPV-specific clones and E7-related TCR motifs grew in tumor during treatment.

The sequence came from a human donor with HPV-associated anogenital cancer. The sequenced sample was blood, obtained from a patient who underwent chemoradiotherapy. The chain has TRBV30 and TRBJ2-5; TRBD2 agrees at 7 bases. The CDR3 protein is CAWTGTKETQYF. The CDR3 DNA reads as TGTGCCTGGACCGGGACTAAAGAGACCCAGTACTTC.